The rows below give T cell receptor beta chains drawn from one sample of a study of blood T cell repertoires in COVID-19. Libraries were prepared by immunoSEQ multiplex PCR; TCRdb keeps only in-frame clonotypes and omits some of them. The data show about 200,000 clones, 80% seen once. The material sequenced was peripheral blood. The origin of the receptors is a human donor in a cohort sampled during active COVID-19. Both conserved end residues are trimmed from each CDR3.

TRBJ2-2,TRBV4-3,ASSQEAGGVLGELF
TRBJ2-7,TRBV20-1,SAKGAGEQY
TRBJ2-3,TRBV15,ATSRDSRPEDTQY
TRBJ2-1,TRBV18,ASSPSSYNEQF
TRBJ1-2,TRBV28,ASSLRGQVHGYT
TRBJ1-1,TRBV3-1/TRBV3-2,ASSPGGEAF
TRBJ2-3,TRBV2,ASSAGRTGAGDTQY
TRBJ1-4,TRBV5-6,ASSFGGLSTNEKLF
TRBJ2-2,TRBV11-2,ASSLAGTGNTGELF
TRBJ1-2,TRBV2,ASSGGAIGGYT
TRBJ2-1,TRBV3-1/TRBV3-2,ASSQGGVSGDEQF
TRBJ2-1,TRBV11-2,ASSRTDYNEQF
TRBJ1-1,TRBV2,ASSRQGPNTEAF
TRBJ2-1,TRBV11-2,ASSLGAGLGEQF
TRBJ1-1,TRBV6-5,ASNRGGNEAF
TRBJ2-7,TRBV28,ASSLGGLAYEQY
TRBJ2-3,TRBV6-5,ASSSRLADTQY
TRBJ2-3,TRBV6-5,ASSSQGADTQY
TRBJ2-1,TRBV6-6,ASSRDYIYNEQF
TRBJ2-7,TRBV10-2,ASRRDGSSYEQY
TRBJ2-5,TRBV18,ASSPPGGGVETQY